The 9 T cell receptor beta chains below come from one sample, sequenced in a study of blood T cells in healthy people across ages. A second PCR, run for about 6 to 12 cycles, used a sample-barcoded 5' primer plus a J-beta primer mix. TCRdb recomputed calls from the 5' RACE reads with MiXCR, one row per CDR3 protein. This sample has about 780,000 distinct CDR3 sequences, with approximately 65% found just once. Sequenced sample: blood. The receptors stem from a man aged 25 to 45 in good health.

With respect to this clonotype: One end of the junction does not line up with germline, which may come from a read error. CDR3 in amino acids: CAISLGTYNKQFF. The CDR3 DNA is TGTGCCATCAGTCTGGGTACCTACAATAAGCAGTTCTTC. The chain couples TRBV10-3 to TRBJ2-1; D is unclear. Per the germline V gene, CDR1 is ENHRY and CDR2 is SYGVKD. CDR3 length: 13 amino acids.

The rearrangement links TRBV4-2 to TRBJ2-1; 10 positions match TRBD2. The trim removed 1 base at V and 5 bases at J, leaving 5 bases unmatched. CDR1 is LGHNA, CDR2 YNFKEQ, per germline. There are 16 residues in the CDR3. In nucleotides, the CDR3 is TGTGCCAGCAGCCAAGTATTAGCGGGGGGCCACAATGAGCAGTTCTTC. It specifies CASSQVLAGGHNEQFF.

The genes are TRBV14 and TRBJ1-2; D gene unclear. V lost 0 bases to trimming and J lost 8 bases, with 16 bases between them. The CDR3 is 15 amino acids. Germline CDR1 reads SGHDN; CDR2 reads FVKESK. CDR3 region: CASSQDKASRWGYTF. The DNA of the CDR3 is TGTGCCAGCAGCCAAGATAAGGCCAGCCGATGGGGCTACACCTTC.

Points on this clonotype: Relative to the germline gene, one junction end is altered; a read error may explain this. The chain links TRBV12-3 or TRBV12-4 to TRBJ2-3; D is unclear. The CDR3 runs to 13 residues. This CDR3 is CASIGPVTDAQYF. CDR3 nucleotide sequence: TGTGCCAGCATAGGGCCTGTTACAGATGCGCAGTATTTT.

The chain combines TRBV28 with TRBJ2-5; 8 bases map to TRBD1. Germline V gene lookup returns CDR1 MDHEN and CDR2 SYDVKM. The trim removed 2 bases at V and 5 bases at J, leaving 7 bases unmatched. The CDR3 runs 15 residues. The CDR3 DNA is TGTGCCAGCAGTTTAGGTTCCAGGGGGCGGGAGACCCAGTACTTC. This translates into CASSLGSRGRETQYF.

The V and J genes are TRBV6-2 or TRBV6-3 and TRBJ2-1; D is unresolved. The ends were cut back, 8 bases at V and 7 bases at J, with 9 bases in the middle. The CDR3 runs 11 residues. Germline V gives CDR1 MNHEY, CDR2 SVGEGT. The CDR3 here is CASREQNEQFF. In nucleotides, the CDR3 is TGTGCCAGCCGAGAACAGAATGAGCAGTTCTTC.

The DNA for the CDR3 is TGCGCCAGCAGCCAAGCAGGACAGGGAAGATACGAGCAGTACTTC. Protein: CASSQAGQGRYEQYF. V gene TRBV4-1 combines with J gene TRBJ2-7; TRBD1 matches at 8 bases. The CDR3 is 15 amino acids. Germline trimming cut 1 base from V and 4 bases from J; bases unmatched to any gene: 6. Looked up from germline, CDR1 is MGHRA and CDR2 is YSYEKL.

This clonotype appeared a single time. A much larger clone sits a single nucleotide away, making a read error possible. The chain joins TRBV7-9 to TRBJ2-1; D unclear. CDR1 SEHNR and CDR2 FQNEAQ come from the germline V gene (reference sequence). The CDR3 is made up of 12 amino acids. The germline V and J ends were trimmed by 5 bases and 5 bases, with 7 bases remaining between them. The DNA of the CDR3 is TGTGCCAGCAGCGTTAACCACAATGAGCAGTTCTTC. Translation gives CASSVNHNEQFF.

The rearrangement uses TRBV29-1 and TRBJ2-5; 7 nucleotides match TRBD1. The DNA end favors TRBJ2-7, so the J call may be wrong. The CDR3 is 14 residues long. Germline CDR1 is SQVTM and CDR2 is ANQGSEA. DNA for the CDR3: TGCAGCGTTGTAAGTCGGGACAGCCTCTACGAGCAGTACTTC. Amino acid sequence: CSVVSRDSLYEQYF.